A single sample is the source of the 29 T cell receptor beta chains below, sequenced in a study of T-cell memory formation after mild COVID-19. TCRdb re-called the 5' RACE reads through MiXCR, storing one row per CDR3 protein. The table lists 50,000 or so distinct CDR3 sequences, more than 10% of them singletons. Sequencing was done on a sample of PBMCs or a T cell subset sorted from them (not recorded which). The receptors shown here come from a man younger than 30 who had mild COVID-19 (a few samples of this study predate the infection). Cell type and time point are not known.

This clonotype was counted many times. The chain couples TRBV27 to TRBJ1-2; D is perhaps TRBD1 (5 bases). Germline CDR1 and CDR2: MNHEY and SMNVEV (reference sequence). Trimming cost V 2 bases and J 8 bases, with 18 bases left between them. There are 15 residues in the CDR3. CDR3 sequence (DNA): TGTGCCAGCAGTTTACAAGCGCGGGGCCCGGAGGGCTACACCTTC. Its protein product is CASSLQARGPEGYTF.

J is TRBJ2-7 and V is TRBV28, with TRBD1 matching over 12 bases. The V segment lost 6 bases and the J segment 5 bases; nucleotides outside the gene matches: 5. Germline CDR1 is MDHEN and CDR2 is SYDVKM. The CDR3 runs 14 residues. CDR3 residues: CASRTGTGGDEQYV. CDR3 sequence (DNA): TGTGCCAGCAGGACCGGGACAGGGGGCGACGAGCAGTACGTC.

This clonotype has at least ten counts. The rearrangement joins TRBV19 to TRBJ2-1; no clear D gene. The CDR3 contains 14 residues. Germline assignment: CDR1 LNHDA and CDR2 SQIVND (reference sequence). Deletions cut 3 bases from V and 1 base from J, with 7 bases between. CDR3 nucleotide sequence: TGTGCCAGTAGTATGGGCAGGTCCTACAATGAGCAGTTCTTC. Encoded protein: CASSMGRSYNEQFF.

On this clonotype itself: A read error may produce the germline difference seen at one junction end. The J gene is TRBJ1-1, the V gene TRBV6-1, with TRBD1 matching 8 bases. CDR1 and CDR2 from the germline V gene are MNHNS and SASEGT. This CDR3 is 12 amino acids long. CDR3 nucleotide sequence: TGTGCCAGCAGTATCCGACAGGGGAAAGCTTACTTT. Its translation: CASSIRQGKAYF.

The rearrangement joins TRBV12-3 or TRBV12-4 to TRBJ1-2; D is unclear. This CDR3 contains 13 residues. Trimming took off 3 bases at V and 4 bases at J, with 9 bases between the two ends. CDR3 nucleotides: TGTGCCAGCAGTTTGAAGTACTCCTATGGCTACACCTTC. Protein product: CASSLKYSYGYTF.

Remarks on this clonotype: The junction and the germline gene differ at one end; a read error may be behind it. The J gene is TRBJ1-5, the V gene TRBV7-2; D perhaps matches TRBD1 (5 bases). Germline CDR1 is SGHTA and CDR2 is FQGNSA. The CDR3 spans 13 residues. The CDR3: CASCLGQDQPQHF. The CDR3 nucleotides are TGTGCCAGCTGCTTGGGGCAGGATCAGCCCCAGCATTTT.

This clonotype showed up just a few times. The gene calls are TRBV7-3 and TRBJ2-2; D uncertain. V was shortened by 1 base and J by 0 bases, with 9 bases between the two germline ends. The length of the CDR3 is 16 residues. Germline V lookup: CDR1 SGHTA, CDR2 FQGTGA. CDR3 in DNA: TGTGCCAGCAGCTTAAGGGGTTCCCCGAACACCGGGGAGCTGTTTTTT. Its protein is CASSLRGSPNTGELFF. The variable domain in full, completed from reference TRBV7-3 and TRBJ2-2, reads GAGVSQTPSNKVTEKGKYVELRCDPISGHTALYWYRQSLGQGPEFLIYFQGTGAADDSGLPNDRFFAVRPEGSVSTLKIQRTERGDSAVYLCASSLRGSPNTGELFFGEGSRLTVL.

This clonotype has a handful of counts. The CDR3 protein is CAISPRPGVGPQHF. The CDR3 DNA sequence: TGTGCCATCAGCCCCCGACCGGGGGTCGGGCCCCAGCATTTT. The gene calls are TRBV10-3 and TRBJ1-5, with a possible D match to TRBD1 (5 bases). CDR1 is ENHRY and CDR2 is SYGVKD in the germline V gene. The ends were cut back, 6 bases at V and 9 bases at J, with 18 bases in the middle. CDR3 length: 14 amino acids.

DNA of the CDR3: TGTGCCAGCAGCCAGGGGACACTCCCCGGCTACACCTTC. It encodes CASSQGTLPGYTF. The chain employs TRBV3-1 and TRBJ1-2; perhaps TRBD1 as D (6 bases). This CDR3 region has 13 residues. Germline CDR1 reads LGHDT; CDR2 reads YNNKEL (reference sequence). V lost 3 bases to trimming and J lost 8 bases, with 13 bases between them.

The chain uses TRBV6-6 and TRBJ2-1; maybe TRBD2 (6 bases). The CDR3 totals 14 residues. The germline CDR1 and CDR2 sequences are MNHNY and SVGAGI (reference sequence). Trimming stripped 7 bases from V and 4 bases from J, with 14 bases between. The CDR3 DNA is TGTGCCAGCAATTATAGCGGAACTTACAATGAGCAGTTCTTC. Translated: CASNYSGTYNEQFF.

The V and J genes are TRBV2 and TRBJ2-1; 8 nucleotides agree with TRBD2. Unmatched junction bases numbered 10, after V lost 6 bases and J lost 3 bases. Germline V CDR1 and CDR2: SNHLY, FYNNEI. CDR3 length equals 16 residues. This chain's CDR3 is CASREVAGTYYNEQFF. The CDR3 nucleotides read TGTGCCAGCAGAGAGGTAGCGGGGACTTACTACAATGAGCAGTTCTTC.

This clonotype has only one observation. One junction end does not reproduce the germline sequence, and a read error may be involved. This rearrangement joins TRBV7-9 to TRBJ2-5, with no clear D. CDR1 is SEHNR and CDR2 is FQNEAQ in the germline V gene (reference sequence). The CDR3 totals 12 residues. CDR3 DNA sequence: TGTGCCTGCAGCATACTTCAAGAGACCCAGTACTTC. It yields the protein CACSILQETQYF. The full variable domain, rest sourced from reference TRBV7-9 and TRBJ2-5, is DTGVSQNPRHKITKRGQNVTFRCDPISEHNRLYWYRQTLGQGPEFLTYFQNEAQLEKSRLLSDRFSAERPKGSFSTLEIQRTEQGDSAMYLCACSILQETQYFGPGTRLLVL.

This clonotype was counted only a few times. The V call is TRBV5-5, the J call TRBJ2-3; D perhaps matches TRBD1 (6 bases). Germline CDR1 SGHKS, CDR2 YYEKEE (reference sequence). The germline V and J ends were trimmed by 5 bases and 7 bases, with 23 bases remaining between them. This CDR3 contains 16 residues. CDR3 coding DNA: TGTGCCAGCAGTCGGATCTGGGACACCCTTCCAAATACGCAGTATTTT. Residues: CASSRIWDTLPNTQYF. Drawing the rest from reference TRBV5-5 and TRBJ2-3, the complete variable domain is DAGVTQSPTHLIKTRGQQVTLRCSPISGHKSVSWYQQVLGQGPQFIFQYYEKEERGRGNFPDRFSARQFPNYSSELNVNALLLGDSALYLCASSRIWDTLPNTQYFGPGTRLTVL.

This clonotype was seen more than once but under ten times. The V and J genes are TRBV4-3 and TRBJ1-6; D remains ambiguous. V was trimmed by 4 bases and J by 7 bases, leaving 20 bases between them. Per germline, CDR1 LGHNA and CDR2 YSLEER. The CDR3 runs to 17 residues. The CDR3 reads CASSPSESAWTNSPLHF. The CDR3 DNA sequence: TGCGCCAGCAGCCCGTCAGAGAGCGCTTGGACCAATTCACCCCTCCACTTT.

This clonotype was detected only a few times. The chain joins TRBV5-1 to TRBJ2-5, with TRBD2 identical over 10 bases. This CDR3 spans 16 amino acids. With V trimmed by 3 bases and J by 5 bases, 10 bases remained unmatched. Per the germline V gene, CDR1 is SGHRS and CDR2 is YFSETQ. CDR3 sequence reads: CASSSQRGGLRETQYF. CDR3 DNA: TGCGCCAGCAGCTCTCAGCGGGGGGGCCTAAGGGAGACCCAGTACTTC.

This clonotype was detected many times. This chain uses TRBV5-1 with TRBJ2-5; 9 nucleotides agree with TRBD2. Trimming took 3 bases from V and 5 from J; bases not matched to a gene: 5. The length of the CDR3 is 14 residues. From germline, CDR1 is SGHRS and CDR2 YFSETQ. The CDR3 DNA reads TGCGCCAGCAGCTCCGGGACTAGCCTGGAGACCCAGTACTTC. Residues: CASSSGTSLETQYF.

The chain carries TRBV20-1 and TRBJ1-2, with D maybe TRBD1 (5 bases). CDR3 size: 12 residues. CDR1 and CDR2 from the germline V gene are DFQATT and SNEGSKA (reference sequence). CDR3 bases: TGCAGCCACGACAGTGGGGAAGGAGGCTACACCTTC. It encodes CSHDSGEGGYTF.

CDR3 sequence reads: CASSIGYSGNTIYF. In nucleotides, the CDR3 is TGTGCCAGTAGTATCGGTTACTCTGGAAACACCATATATTTT. The gene calls are TRBV19 and TRBJ1-3; D gene unclear. Germline V gene data show CDR1 as LNHDA and CDR2 as SQIVND (reference sequence). Between the trimmed V and J ends, which lost 3 bases and 0 bases, there was a span of 6 bases. The length of the CDR3 is 14 residues. The variable domain in full, with the rest retrieved from reference TRBV19 and TRBJ1-3, is DGGITQSPKYLFRKEGQNVTLSCEQNLNHDAMYWYRQDPGQGLRLIYYSQIVNDFQKGDIAEGYSVSREKKESFPLTVTSAQKNPTAFYLCASSIGYSGNTIYFGEGSWLTVV.

This clonotype was seen more than once but under ten times. This rearrangement joins TRBV9 to TRBJ2-2; D unresolved. Germline V CDR1 and CDR2: SGDLS, YYNGEE. The ends were cut back, 4 bases at V and 5 bases at J, with 6 bases in the middle. This CDR3 is 12 amino acids long. CDR3 sequence (DNA): TGTGCCAGCAGCTTCCTTACCGGGGAGCTGTTTTTT. Translating gives CASSFLTGELFF.

This clonotype was seen only a few times. The chain joins TRBV20-1 to TRBJ2-1; 8 positions agree with TRBD2. The ends lost 0 bases at V and 0 bases at J; junction bases unmatched: 4. This CDR3 comprises 16 residues. CDR1 and CDR2 from the germline V gene are DFQATT and SNEGSKA (reference sequence). DNA for the CDR3: TGCAGTGCTAGAGATGCCCTAGCGGGCTCCTACAATGAGCAGTTCTTC. Its translation is CSARDALAGSYNEQFF.

This clonotype appeared a few times. Here the CDR3 reads CASSGYRGLGYGYTF. The CDR3 region has the DNA TGCGCCAGCAGCGGCTACAGGGGGCTGGGGTATGGCTACACCTTC. This chain links TRBV5-1 with TRBJ1-2; 9 nucleotides agree with TRBD1. The germline V gene encodes CDR1 SGHRS and CDR2 YFSETQ. Trimming cost V 4 bases and J 5 bases; bases outside gene matches: 9. This CDR3 is 15 amino acids long. The whole variable domain, filled in from reference TRBV5-1 and TRBJ1-2, reads KAGVTQTPRYLIKTRGQQVTLSCSPISGHRSVSWYQQTPGQGLQFLFEYFSETQRNKGNFPGRFSGRQFSNSRSEMNVSTLELGDSALYLCASSGYRGLGYGYTFGSGTRLTVV.

A few counts support this clonotype. The chain links TRBV20-1 to TRBJ2-3; D is uncertain. Between the trimmed V and J ends, which lost 7 bases and 0 bases, there was a span of 11 bases. CDR3 length: 13 residues. Germline lookup yields CDR1 DFQATT and CDR2 SNEGSKA (reference sequence). The CDR3 is CSVAYPSTDTQYF. The DNA for the CDR3 is TGCAGTGTGGCATACCCTAGCACAGATACGCAGTATTTT.

This clonotype was observed many times. The chain links TRBV6-2 or TRBV6-3 to TRBJ2-7; 11 positions match TRBD1. Germline V gene sequence: CDR1 MNHEY, CDR2 SVGEGT. The CDR3 runs to 15 residues. V was clipped by 0 bases and J by 3 bases; unmatched bases: 1. The CDR3, as DNA: TGTGCCAGCAGTTACTCCGGGACAGGGGGCTACGAGCAGTACGTC. Amino acids: CASSYSGTGGYEQYV.

This sequence joins TRBV19 and TRBJ2-2; TRBD1 or TRBD2 may be the D gene (5 bases each). V lost 8 bases, J lost 6 bases, and 19 bases lay in between. CDR3 size: 15 residues. Per the germline V gene, CDR1 is LNHDA and CDR2 is SQIVND (reference sequence). CDR3 in amino acids: CASEGFRLGAGELFF. Written as DNA, the CDR3 is TGTGCCAGTGAGGGTTTTCGGTTGGGGGCCGGGGAGCTGTTTTTT.

The sample holds many counts of this clonotype. The chain couples TRBV27 to TRBJ1-3; D is unresolved. V was clipped by 3 bases and J by 4 bases, with 7 bases between them. Germline V CDR1 and CDR2: MNHEY, SMNVEV (reference sequence). The CDR3 loop spans 13 amino acids. The CDR3 nucleotides read TGTGCCAGCAGTTTGGCCAGCGGAAACACCATATATTTT. This encodes CASSLASGNTIYF.

This clonotype was detected many times. The chain employs TRBV7-9 and TRBJ1-5; no definite D call. CDR1 SEHNR and CDR2 FQNEAQ come from the germline V gene (reference sequence). Deletions cut 8 bases from V and 3 bases from J, with 17 bases between. The CDR3 sequence is 15 residues long. The CDR3 sequence: CASSPTLPANQPQHF. The CDR3 DNA sequence: TGTGCCAGCTCCCCTACACTGCCGGCCAATCAGCCCCAGCATTTT.

This clonotype was recorded many times. The chain is built from TRBV5-1 and TRBJ2-3, with TRBD2 matching over 8 bases. V shed 6 bases and J 5 bases; nucleotides not matched to a gene: 8. Germline assignment: CDR1 SGHRS and CDR2 YFSETQ. The CDR3 loop spans 14 amino acids. The CDR3 DNA reads TGCGCCAGCATGGACGGGGGGGCCAGAGATACGCAGTATTTT. Translated, it gives CASMDGGARDTQYF.

In its sample, this clonotype was seen a few times. The chain links TRBV7-2 to TRBJ2-4, with 11 bases identical to TRBD2. This CDR3 comprises 15 residues. The V and J ends lost 3 bases and 5 bases, in that order; junction bases with no gene match: 3. Germline V gives CDR1 SGHTA, CDR2 FQGNSA. The CDR3 is CASSFSGGAQNIQYF. The DNA of the CDR3 is TGTGCCAGCAGCTTTAGCGGGGGGGCCCAAAACATTCAGTACTTC.

V usage is TRBV7-8 and J usage is TRBJ1-1; no definite D call. Germline loops: CDR1 SGHVS, CDR2 FQNEAQ. This CDR3 spans 14 amino acids. V gave up 4 bases and J gave up 3 bases, with 12 bases separating them. CDR3 sequence reads: CASSWLRVDTEAFF. The CDR3 DNA reads as TGTGCCAGCAGCTGGTTACGGGTGGACACTGAAGCTTTCTTT.